These T cell receptor beta chains were read from a single sample in a study of blood T cells in healthy people across ages. TCRdb used MiXCR to reprocess the 5' RACE reads, holding one entry per CDR3 protein. The repertoire consists of roughly 1,500,000 distinct CDR3 sequences, with 30% to 40% occurring once and the leading ten covering roughly 10%. What was sequenced was blood. These receptors came from a woman aged 25 to 39 in good health. The CDR3 runs from the conserved cysteine through the conserved F or W. The order of the fields is J gene, D gene, V gene, clone size, CDR3 protein, CDR3 DNA. D genes are given only for firm matches. Size is omitted from some rows. Given values are once, few, many or a class for expanded clones.

TRBJ1-6	TRBD1	TRBV7-2	-	CASSFRQGAETPLHF	TGTGCCAGCAGCTTTCGACAGGGGGCCGAGACACCCCTCCACTTT
TRBJ2-7	-	TRBV6-5	-	CASSWAGEREQYF	TGTGCCAGCAGTTGGGCCGGGGAGCGCGAGCAGTACTTC
TRBJ1-6	-	TRBV12-3/TRBV12-4	few	CASRRTAAPLHF	TGTGCCAGCCGCCGGACCGCCGCACCCCTCCACTTT
TRBJ2-6	-	TRBV29-1	many	CSVRSTGSSGANVLTF	TGCAGCGTTAGGTCCACAGGGAGCAGTGGGGCCAACGTCCTGACTTTC
TRBJ2-3	-	TRBV6-1	once	CASSEAYRVTQYF	TGTGCCAGCAGTGAAGCTTACAGGGTTACGCAGTATTTT
TRBJ1-4	TRBD1	TRBV7-9	-	CASSPLTGAHEKLFF	TGTGCCAGCAGCCCGTTGACAGGGGCTCATGAAAAACTGTTTTTT
TRBJ1-4	-	TRBV29-1	-	CSGMVGEKLFF	TGCAGCGGAATGGTAGGGGAAAAACTGTTTTTT
TRBJ2-3	TRBD2	TRBV9	-	CASRAGLAGLDTQYF	TGTGCCAGCAGGGCAGGACTAGCCGGGTTGGATACGCAGTATTTT
TRBJ1-1	TRBD1	TRBV4-1	few	CASSPRDRVSEAFF	TGCGCCAGCAGCCCGCGGGACAGAGTGAGCGAAGCTTTCTTT
TRBJ1-5	-	TRBV28	once	CASQYDSNQPQHF	TGTGCCAGCCAATATGATAGCAATCAGCCCCAGCATTTT
TRBJ2-5	-	TRBV13	few	CASSLVPGTQETQYF	TGTGCCAGCAGCCTCGTCCCCGGGACCCAAGAGACCCAGTACTTC
TRBJ2-7	TRBD1	TRBV10-2	few	CASSGQGGEQYF	TGCGCCAGTTCTGGACAGGGAGGAGAGCAGTACTTC
TRBJ2-3	TRBD2	TRBV28	few	CASSSESGLAGDTDTQYF	TGTGCCAGCAGTTCGGAGTCGGGACTAGCGGGTGACACAGATACGCAGTATTTT
TRBJ2-5	-	TRBV13	few	CASSLLTGDSQETQYF	TGTGCCAGCAGCTTATTGACGGGAGACTCCCAAGAGACCCAGTACTTC
TRBJ2-7	TRBD2	TRBV7-7	-	CASSPSGSSSYNEQYF	TGTGCCAGCAGCCCTAGCGGGTCCAGCTCCTACAATGAGCAGTACTTC
TRBJ2-3	-	TRBV12-3/TRBV12-4	-	CASKFSRTTATGTQYF	TGTGCCAGCAAATTTTCCCGGACCACCGCCACAGGTACGCAGTATTTT
TRBJ2-3	TRBD2	TRBV13	-	CASSFGRAGDGTDTQYF	TGTGCCAGCAGCTTCGGTAGAGCGGGGGATGGCACAGATACGCAGTATTTT
TRBJ2-3	-	TRBV11-2	-	CASSIGGRGSTDTQYF	TGTGCCAGCAGCATAGGGGGCCGGGGGAGCACAGATACGCAGTATTTT
TRBJ2-7	TRBD1	TRBV28	few	CASSPHHAGGYEQYF	TGTGCCAGCAGTCCACACCACGCAGGGGGCTACGAGCAGTACTTC
TRBJ2-1	-	TRBV3-1	few	CASSQDASLWGNEQFF	TGTGCCAGCAGCCAAGATGCCAGCCTGTGGGGCAATGAGCAGTTCTTC
TRBJ2-6	-	TRBV4-2	-	CASSQLRGSGANVLTF	TGTGCCAGCAGCCAATTGAGGGGGTCTGGGGCCAACGTCCTGACTTTC
TRBJ2-5	-	TRBV20-1	-	CSAKDNSGIWETQYF	TGCAGTGCTAAGGACAATTCCGGCATTTGGGAGACCCAGTACTTC